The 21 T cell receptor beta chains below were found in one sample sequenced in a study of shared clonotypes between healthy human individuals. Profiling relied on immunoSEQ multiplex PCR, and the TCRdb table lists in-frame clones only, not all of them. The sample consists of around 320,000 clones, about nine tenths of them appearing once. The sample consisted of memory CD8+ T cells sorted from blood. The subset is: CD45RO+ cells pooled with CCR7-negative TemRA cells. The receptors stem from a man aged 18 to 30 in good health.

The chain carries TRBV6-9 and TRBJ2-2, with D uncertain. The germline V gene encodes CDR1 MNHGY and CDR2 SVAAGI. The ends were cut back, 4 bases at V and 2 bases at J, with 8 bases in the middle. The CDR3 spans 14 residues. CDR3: CASSSGSNTGELFF. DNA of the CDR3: TGTGCCAGCAGTTCCGGATCTAACACCGGGGAGCTGTTTTTT.

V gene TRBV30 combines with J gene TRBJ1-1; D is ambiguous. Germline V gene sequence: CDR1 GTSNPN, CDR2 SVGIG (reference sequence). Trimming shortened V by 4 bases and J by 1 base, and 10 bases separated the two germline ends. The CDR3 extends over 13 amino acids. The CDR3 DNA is TGTGCCTGGACCTTACAGAGGAACACTGAAGCTTTCTTT. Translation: CAWTLQRNTEAFF.

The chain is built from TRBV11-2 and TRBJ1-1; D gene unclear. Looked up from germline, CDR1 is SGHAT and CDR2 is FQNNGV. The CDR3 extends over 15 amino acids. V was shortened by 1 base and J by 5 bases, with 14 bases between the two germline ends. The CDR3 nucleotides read TGTGCCAGCAGCTTAGTAGGGTCTGTGGGTACTGAAGCTTTCTTT. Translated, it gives CASSLVGSVGTEAFF.

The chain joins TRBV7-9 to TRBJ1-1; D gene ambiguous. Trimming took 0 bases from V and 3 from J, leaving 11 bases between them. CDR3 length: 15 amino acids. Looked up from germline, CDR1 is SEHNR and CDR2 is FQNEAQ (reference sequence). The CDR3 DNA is TGTGCCAGCAGCTTAGCTGACATCCGTTACACTGAAGCTTTCTTT. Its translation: CASSLADIRYTEAFF.

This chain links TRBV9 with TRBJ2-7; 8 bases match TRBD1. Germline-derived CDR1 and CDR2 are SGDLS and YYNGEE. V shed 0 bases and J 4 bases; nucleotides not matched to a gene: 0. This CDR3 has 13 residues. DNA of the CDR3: TGTGCCAGCAGCGTAGACAGGGGGTACGAGCAGTACTTC. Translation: CASSVDRGYEQYF.

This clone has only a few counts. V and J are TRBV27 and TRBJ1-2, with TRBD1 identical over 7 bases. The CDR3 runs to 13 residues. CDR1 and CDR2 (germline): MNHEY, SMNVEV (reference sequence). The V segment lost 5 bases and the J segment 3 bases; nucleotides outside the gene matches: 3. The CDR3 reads CASSTGVDYGYTF. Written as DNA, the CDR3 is TGTGCCAGCAGTACAGGGGTGGACTATGGCTACACCTTC.

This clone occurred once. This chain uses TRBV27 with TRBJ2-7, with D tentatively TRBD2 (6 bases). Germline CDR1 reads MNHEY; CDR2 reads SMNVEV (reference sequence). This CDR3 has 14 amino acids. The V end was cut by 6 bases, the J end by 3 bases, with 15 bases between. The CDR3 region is CASSPGDSYYEQYF. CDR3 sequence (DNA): TGTGCCAGCAGCCCGGGGGACTCCTACTACGAGCAGTACTTC.

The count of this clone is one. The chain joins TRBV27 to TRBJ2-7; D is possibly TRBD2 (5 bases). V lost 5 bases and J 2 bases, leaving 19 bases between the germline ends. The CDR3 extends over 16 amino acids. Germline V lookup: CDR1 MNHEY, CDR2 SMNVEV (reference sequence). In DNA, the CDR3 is TGTGCCAGCAGTCCCGGACTCACCATAGTTACCTACGAGCAGTACTTC. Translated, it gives CASSPGLTIVTYEQYF.

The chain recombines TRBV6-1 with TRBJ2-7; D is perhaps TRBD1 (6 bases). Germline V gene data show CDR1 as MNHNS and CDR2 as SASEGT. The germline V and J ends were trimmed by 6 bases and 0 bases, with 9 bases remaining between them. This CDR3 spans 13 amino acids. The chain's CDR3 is CASRGTPSYEQYF. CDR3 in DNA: TGTGCCAGCAGAGGGACACCCTCCTACGAGCAGTACTTC.

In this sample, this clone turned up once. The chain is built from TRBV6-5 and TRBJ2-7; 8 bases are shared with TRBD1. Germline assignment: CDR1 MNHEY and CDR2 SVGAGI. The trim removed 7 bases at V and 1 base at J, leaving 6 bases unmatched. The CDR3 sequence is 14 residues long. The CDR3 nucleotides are TGTGCCAGCAAGGGAGACAGGGGATCCTACGAGCAGTACTTC. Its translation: CASKGDRGSYEQYF.

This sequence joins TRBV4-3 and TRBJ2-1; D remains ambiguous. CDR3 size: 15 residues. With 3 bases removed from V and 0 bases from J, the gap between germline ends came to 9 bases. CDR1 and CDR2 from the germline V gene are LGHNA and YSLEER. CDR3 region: CASSHLKSSYNEQFF. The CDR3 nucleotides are TGCGCCAGCAGCCATCTAAAGAGCTCCTACAATGAGCAGTTCTTC.

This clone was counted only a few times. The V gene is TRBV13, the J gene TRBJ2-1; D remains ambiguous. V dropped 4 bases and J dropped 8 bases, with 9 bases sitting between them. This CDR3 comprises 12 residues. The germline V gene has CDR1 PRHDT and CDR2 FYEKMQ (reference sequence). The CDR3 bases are TGTGCCAGCAGCTACTTATGGCATGAGCAGTTCTTC. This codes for CASSYLWHEQFF.

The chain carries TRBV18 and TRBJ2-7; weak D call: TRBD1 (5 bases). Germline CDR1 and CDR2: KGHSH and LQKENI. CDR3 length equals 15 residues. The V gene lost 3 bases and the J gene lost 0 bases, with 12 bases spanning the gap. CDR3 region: CASSPLDDSSYEQYF. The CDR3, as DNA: TGTGCCAGCTCACCCTTGGACGACAGCTCCTACGAGCAGTACTTC.

The CDR3 coding sequence is TGTGCCAGCAAATTAGGGACGTTACCCTACGAGCAGTACTTC. Its translation is CASKLGTLPYEQYF. This chain connects TRBV6-5 to TRBJ2-7; TRBD1 or TRBD2 may be the D gene (5 bases each). The CDR3 has 14 amino acids. V gave up 7 bases and J gave up 2 bases, with 15 bases separating them. Germline V CDR1 and CDR2: MNHEY, SVGAGI.

The CDR3 DNA is TGTGCCAGCAGTGAAGGGATGGGACAGGGTCTGACTGAAGCTTTCTTT. Translating gives CASSEGMGQGLTEAFF. The chain is built from TRBV6-1 and TRBJ1-1; 9 bases align to TRBD1. Germline V gene sequence: CDR1 MNHNS, CDR2 SASEGT. Losses at the gene ends were 1 base for V and 5 bases for J; bases not matched to a gene: 8. The CDR3 has 16 amino acids.

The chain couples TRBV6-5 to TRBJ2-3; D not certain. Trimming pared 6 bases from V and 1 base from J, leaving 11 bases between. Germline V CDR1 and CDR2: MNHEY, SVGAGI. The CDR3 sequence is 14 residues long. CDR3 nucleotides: TGTGCCAGCAGCGTATTAAGAGGCACAGATACGCAGTATTTT. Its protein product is CASSVLRGTDTQYF.

CDR3: CASSNQASPYEQYF. The CDR3 DNA sequence: TGTGCCAGCAGCAACCAAGCAAGCCCCTACGAGCAGTACTTC. The V gene is TRBV7-6, the J gene TRBJ2-7; D is unresolved. The length of the CDR3 is 14 residues. Germline assignment: CDR1 SGHVS and CDR2 FNYEAQ. The ends were cut back, 5 bases at V and 2 bases at J, with 13 bases in the middle.

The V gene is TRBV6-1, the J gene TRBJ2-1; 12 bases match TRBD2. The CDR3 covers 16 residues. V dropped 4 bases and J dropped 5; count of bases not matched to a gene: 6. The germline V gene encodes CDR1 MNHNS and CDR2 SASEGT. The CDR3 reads CASSGRLAGVHNEQFF. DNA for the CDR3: TGTGCCAGCAGTGGGAGACTAGCGGGAGTACACAATGAGCAGTTCTTC.

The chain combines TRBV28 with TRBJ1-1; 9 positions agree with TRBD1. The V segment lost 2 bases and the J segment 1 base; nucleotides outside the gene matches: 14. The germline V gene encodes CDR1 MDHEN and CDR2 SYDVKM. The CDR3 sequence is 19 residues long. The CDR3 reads CASSLGVIGTGRTNTEAFF. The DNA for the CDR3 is TGTGCCAGCAGTTTAGGGGTGATAGGGACAGGGCGTACGAACACTGAAGCTTTCTTT.

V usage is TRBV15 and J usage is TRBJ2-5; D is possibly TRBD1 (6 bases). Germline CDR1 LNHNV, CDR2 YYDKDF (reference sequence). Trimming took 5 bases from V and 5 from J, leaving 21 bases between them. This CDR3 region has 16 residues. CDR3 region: CATSDEAPLRGETQYF. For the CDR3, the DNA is TGTGCCACCAGCGACGAAGCGCCATTAAGGGGGGAGACCCAGTACTTC.

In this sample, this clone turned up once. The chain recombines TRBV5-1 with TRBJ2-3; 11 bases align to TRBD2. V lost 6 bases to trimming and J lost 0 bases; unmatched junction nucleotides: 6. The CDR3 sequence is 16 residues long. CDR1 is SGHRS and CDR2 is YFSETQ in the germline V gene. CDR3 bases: TGCGCCAGCACTCTAGCGGGAGGCTATAGCACAGATACGCAGTATTTT. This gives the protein CASTLAGGYSTDTQYF.